These 30 T cell receptor beta chains were sequenced from one sample in a study of blood T cell repertoires in COVID-19. Clones were read by immunoSEQ multiplex PCR, and TCRdb kept only the in-frame ones, dropping some. Among some 200,000 clones listed, 65% to 90% were seen once. The source material was peripheral blood. These receptor sequences come from a human donor in a cohort sampled during active COVID-19.

This clone was seen only once. This chain links TRBV10-2 with TRBJ2-7; 7 nucleotides match TRBD1. This CDR3 has 14 amino acids. Germline V gene lookup returns CDR1 WSHSY and CDR2 SAAADI. Trimming at V came to 4 bases and at J to 9 bases, leaving 12 bases not matched to a gene. The CDR3 DNA reads TGCGCCAGCAGTGCAACGGGACAGACTAACCGGCAGTACTTC. Amino acid sequence: CASSATGQTNRQYF.

The chain uses TRBV4-2 and TRBJ2-1, with TRBD2 matching over 9 bases. CDR1 is LGHNA, CDR2 YNFKEQ, per germline. The CDR3 contains 17 residues. V gave up 2 bases and J gave up 1 base; unmatched junction bases: 6. CDR3 protein: CASSQPLAGGSYNEQFF. The DNA for the CDR3 is TGTGCCAGCAGCCAACCCTTGGCGGGAGGGTCCTACAATGAGCAGTTCTTC.

This chain connects TRBV4-2 to TRBJ2-1, with TRBD2 matching 13 bases. Trimming removed 4 bases from V and 6 bases from J; junction bases left unmatched: 3. This CDR3 is built from 15 residues. Germline values: CDR1 LGHNA, CDR2 YNFKEQ. CDR3 residues: CASSPGLAGVNEQFF. In DNA form, the CDR3 reads TGTGCCAGCAGCCCCGGACTAGCGGGAGTCAATGAGCAGTTCTTC.

This sequence joins TRBV28 and TRBJ2-7, with D perhaps matching TRBD2 (5 bases). Germline assignment: CDR1 MDHEN and CDR2 SYDVKM. CDR3 length: 14 residues. V lost 5 bases, J lost 3 bases, and 14 bases lay in between. This chain's CDR3 is CASSGGVGHYEQYF. The CDR3 DNA is TGTGCCAGCAGTGGAGGAGTAGGGCACTACGAGCAGTACTTC.

CDR3 amino acids: CASSQDKIRGGTEAFF. The CDR3 DNA follows: TGCGCCAGCAGCCAAGATAAAATACGGGGGGGCACTGAAGCTTTCTTT. V and J are TRBV4-1 and TRBJ1-1; possible D gene TRBD1, 5 bases. CDR1 is MGHRA, CDR2 YSYEKL, per germline. Trimming stripped 0 bases from V and 4 bases from J, with 15 bases between. CDR3 length: 16 residues.

The genes are TRBV7-9 and TRBJ2-1; tentatively, D is TRBD2 (6 bases). The CDR3 loop spans 16 amino acids. Germline V gene sequence: CDR1 SEHNR, CDR2 FQNEAQ (reference sequence). The germline V and J ends were trimmed by 6 bases and 1 base, with 16 bases remaining between them. CDR3 sequence reads: CASRGGTGESYNEQFF. In DNA, the CDR3 is TGTGCCAGCAGGGGGGGAACGGGAGAGTCCTACAATGAGCAGTTCTTC.

Only one count was recorded for this clone. This sequence joins TRBV3-1 (or the pseudogene TRBV3-2) and TRBJ2-3; D not resolved. The CDR3 has 15 amino acids. V shed 4 bases and J shed 0 bases, with 11 bases lying between them. CDR1 and CDR2 (germline): LGHDT, YNNKEL (reference sequence). The CDR3 sequence: CASSLLAVSTDTQYF. Written as DNA, the CDR3 is TGTGCCAGCAGCCTGCTTGCGGTGAGCACAGATACGCAGTATTTT.

The rearrangement joins TRBV28 to TRBJ1-5; D may be TRBD1 (6 bases). Trimming shortened V by 7 bases and J by 3 bases, and 25 bases separated the two germline ends. CDR1 MDHEN and CDR2 SYDVKM come from the germline V gene. The CDR3 totals 18 residues. CDR3 DNA sequence: TGTGCCAGCACCGAGCTAAAGTACAGGGTCGCCCCCAATCAGCCCCAGCATTTT. Residues: CASTELKYRVAPNQPQHF.

The V call is TRBV6-5, the J call TRBJ1-2, with D possibly TRBD1 on 5 matching bases. The CDR3 runs 15 residues. Germline V lookup: CDR1 MNHEY, CDR2 SVGAGI. Trimming left V 2 bases short and J 0 bases short, with 10 bases between. The CDR3 loop is CASSYGAPANYGYTF. The CDR3 DNA is TGTGCCAGCAGTTACGGGGCGCCGGCTAACTATGGCTACACCTTC.

V and J are TRBV5-1 and TRBJ2-1, with D possibly being TRBD2 (5 bases). Germline CDR1 and CDR2: SGHRS and YFSETQ. V was shortened by 0 bases and J by 9 bases, with 19 bases between the two germline ends. The CDR3 loop spans 16 amino acids. This CDR3 reads CASSLASAGGGSEQFF. The CDR3 nucleotides are TGCGCCAGCAGCTTGGCCTCGGCGGGTGGCGGGTCTGAGCAGTTCTTC.

CDR3 sequence reads: CASSYFQENTEAFF. CDR3 bases: TGTGCCAGCAGTTATTTTCAGGAGAACACTGAAGCTTTCTTT. The chain uses TRBV6-5 and TRBJ1-1; D uncertain. Trimming removed 3 bases from V and 1 base from J, with 9 bases in between. The CDR3 sequence is 14 residues long. Germline values: CDR1 MNHEY, CDR2 SVGAGI.

The chain employs TRBV27 and TRBJ2-5, with 8 bases matching TRBD1. The junction had 4 bases not matched to a gene; V was cut back by 2 bases and J by 2 bases. CDR3 length equals 15 residues. Per the germline V gene, CDR1 is MNHEY and CDR2 is SMNVEV (reference sequence). CDR3 in DNA: TGTGCCAGCAGTTTAGGACAGGGTATACAAGAGACCCAGTACTTC. Protein sequence: CASSLGQGIQETQYF.

V usage is TRBV30 and J usage is TRBJ2-1, with 11 bases aligning to TRBD1. CDR3 length equals 13 residues. With 5 bases clipped from V and 4 bases from J, the junction kept 1 base outside the gene matches. Germline V gives CDR1 GTSNPN, CDR2 SVGIG (reference sequence). CDR3 in DNA: TGTGCCTGGGGGACAGGGGGATACAATGAGCAGTTCTTC. Protein product: CAWGTGGYNEQFF.

V is TRBV11-2 and J is TRBJ2-7; 9 bases map to TRBD2. Per germline, CDR1 SGHAT and CDR2 FQNNGV. CDR3 length equals 16 residues. The trim removed 1 base at V and 2 bases at J, leaving 6 bases unmatched. CDR3 in DNA: TGTGCCAGCAGCTTAGCCCGGACTAGCGAACCCTACGAGCAGTACTTC. The encoded protein is CASSLARTSEPYEQYF.

The V and J genes are TRBV29-1 and TRBJ2-7; 12 nucleotides agree with TRBD1. The germline gives CDR1 SQVTM, CDR2 ANQGSEA. The CDR3 has 13 residues. V lost 6 bases and J lost 6; bases outside the gene matches: 6. The DNA for the CDR3 is TGCAGCGTCCTGGGACAGGGGGCTGTCGAGCAGTACTTC. This sequence encodes CSVLGQGAVEQYF.

The genes are TRBV5-8 and TRBJ2-5; TRBD2 agrees at 7 bases. This CDR3 spans 14 amino acids. Germline V gene sequence: CDR1 SGHTS, CDR2 YDEGEE. V shed 5 bases and J 1 base; nucleotides not matched to a gene: 5. The CDR3 spells CASRRDYGQETQYF. The CDR3 coding sequence is TGTGCCAGCAGACGGGACTACGGCCAAGAGACCCAGTACTTC.

The genes are TRBV2 and TRBJ1-4, with D perhaps TRBD1 (6 bases). This CDR3 has 18 residues. Trimming removed 7 bases from V and 0 bases from J, with 21 bases in between. Germline V gene data show CDR1 as SNHLY and CDR2 as FYNNEI. This CDR3 is CASKGPGTPIPTNEKLFF. DNA of the CDR3: TGTGCCAGCAAAGGGCCCGGGACACCGATTCCAACTAATGAAAAACTGTTTTTT.

The chain joins TRBV11-1 to TRBJ1-1, with D hard to call. Germline-derived CDR1 and CDR2 are SGHAT and FQDESV (reference sequence). The CDR3 consists of 14 residues. The V and J ends lost 1 base and 1 base respectively, with 7 bases between them. DNA for the CDR3: TGTGCCAGCAGCTTAGAACAGCAGAACACTGAAGCTTTCTTT. This translates into CASSLEQQNTEAFF.

Remarks on this clone: This specimen includes other DNA sequences encoding the same CDR3. The rearrangement joins TRBV7-2 to TRBJ2-1; 7 nucleotides line up with TRBD2. The J segment lost 3 bases and the V segment lost 1 base, leaving 3 bases of the junction unmatched. The CDR3 is 15 residues long. Germline CDR1 SGHTA, CDR2 FQGNSA. CDR3: CASSLGGGGYNEQFF. For the CDR3, the DNA is TGTGCCAGCAGCTTAGGTGGCGGGGGCTACAATGAGCAGTTCTTC. Complete variable domain (other parts from reference TRBV7-2 and TRBJ2-1): GAGVSQSPSNKVTEKGKDVELRCDPISGHTALYWYRQSLGQGLEFLIYFQGNSAPDKSGLPSDRFSAERTGGSVSTLTIQRTQQEDSAVYLCASSLGGGGYNEQFFGPGTRLTVL.

The J gene is TRBJ1-5, the V gene TRBV30; no clear D. The germline V gene has CDR1 GTSNPN and CDR2 SVGIG (reference sequence). The CDR3 runs 13 residues. V was pared by 2 bases and J by 2 bases, with 7 bases between. CDR3 residues: CAWSKEGNQPQHF. The CDR3 region has the DNA TGTGCCTGGAGTAAAGAGGGCAATCAGCCCCAGCATTTT.

The chain couples TRBV21-1 to TRBJ2-6; whether TRBD2, the table's D call, matches the DNA was not checked. TRBV21-1 has pseudogene status. The CDR3 extends over 16 amino acids. CDR3 sequence (DNA): TGTGCCAGCAGCAAAATGGAGGGTACTGGGGCCAACGTCCTGACTTTC. As protein: CASSKMEGTGANVLTF.

The V and J genes are TRBV28 and TRBJ2-7; tentative D call: TRBD1 (5 bases). V was cut by 5 bases and J by 5 bases, with 16 bases left in between. The CDR3 covers 14 residues. CDR1 is MDHEN and CDR2 is SYDVKM in the germline V gene. CDR3 sequence: CASSPGARANEQYF. CDR3 bases: TGTGCCAGCAGTCCCGGTGCCAGGGCTAACGAGCAGTACTTC.

The rearrangement uses TRBV11-2 and TRBJ1-1; D is ambiguous. The CDR3 has 15 residues. CDR1 is SGHAT, CDR2 FQNNGV, per germline. Trimming removed 0 bases from V and 0 bases from J, with 8 bases in between. DNA of the CDR3: TGTGCCAGCAGCTTAGAGTTGGCAGTGAACACTGAAGCTTTCTTT. Residues: CASSLELAVNTEAFF.

The chain is built from TRBV28 and TRBJ1-4, with 8 positions matching TRBD1. This CDR3 has 15 residues. After removal of 3 bases from V and 1 base from J, the junction contained 1 base not matched to a gene. Per the germline V gene, CDR1 is MDHEN and CDR2 is SYDVKM. CDR3 residues: CASSFDRGTNEKLFF. DNA for the CDR3: TGTGCCAGCAGTTTCGACAGGGGAACTAATGAAAAACTGTTTTTT.

Points on this clone: The sample carries other DNA sequences with the same CDR3. The chain joins TRBV7-2 to TRBJ2-7, with D possibly being TRBD1 (5 bases). The ends were cut back, 5 bases at V and 3 bases at J, with 11 bases in the middle. Germline lookup yields CDR1 SGHTA and CDR2 FQGNSA. The CDR3 runs to 13 residues. The CDR3 nucleotides are TGTGCCAGCAGCCTGGGGCAGAACTACGAGCAGTACTTC. Protein product: CASSLGQNYEQYF.

This rearrangement joins TRBV7-6 to TRBJ2-1, with D perhaps matching TRBD2 (6 bases). The CDR3 contains 14 residues. CDR1 and CDR2 from the germline V gene are SGHVS and FNYEAQ. V was trimmed by 1 base and J by 12 bases, leaving 16 bases between them. The CDR3 DNA reads as TGTGCCAGCAGCTTAGGCGGGGAATATAAGGGGCAGTTCTTC. The encoded protein is CASSLGGEYKGQFF.

The rearrangement uses TRBV7-9 and TRBJ2-2, with TRBD2 matching over 8 bases. Trimming took 0 bases from V and 0 from J; bases not matched to a gene: 9. The CDR3 loop spans 19 amino acids. Germline V lookup: CDR1 SEHNR, CDR2 FQNEAQ (reference sequence). The chain's CDR3 is CASSLARLSGRSNTGELFF. The CDR3, as DNA: TGTGCCAGCAGCTTAGCCCGCCTAAGCGGGAGATCGAACACCGGGGAGCTGTTTTTT.

This clone appeared a single time. The V gene is TRBV19, the J gene TRBJ1-1; D ambiguous. CDR3 length equals 13 residues. The germline CDR1 and CDR2 sequences are LNHDA and SQIVND (reference sequence). Trimming pared 2 bases from V and 2 bases from J, leaving 6 bases between. CDR3 DNA: TGTGCCAGTAGTATACGGGGAAACACTGAAGCTTTCTTT. Translation: CASSIRGNTEAFF.

The chain joins TRBV7-6 to TRBJ1-1, with 12 bases fitting TRBD1. The ends lost 5 bases at V and 6 bases at J; junction bases unmatched: 7. CDR1 is SGHVS and CDR2 is FNYEAQ in the germline V gene. This CDR3 region has 15 residues. CDR3 sequence (DNA): TGTGCCAGCAGCAGGGGACAGGGGGCGCGTTCTGAAGCTTTCTTT. Translated, it gives CASSRGQGARSEAFF.

This chain connects TRBV19 to TRBJ1-4, with 9 bases aligning to TRBD1. V was pared by 5 bases and J by 5 bases, with 6 bases of the junction left unmatched. The germline V gene has CDR1 LNHDA and CDR2 SQIVND (reference sequence). The CDR3 consists of 15 residues. The CDR3 bases are TGTGCCAGTAGTCTCTGGGGGACAGGGAATGAAAAACTGTTTTTT. Protein product: CASSLWGTGNEKLFF.